This is a list of T cell receptor beta chains from one sample in a study of early T cells in non-severe SARS-CoV-2 infection. TCRdb reanalysed the 5' RACE reads using MiXCR and keeps one entry per CDR3 protein. The sample shows over 95,000 distinct CDR3 sequences, about 15% of them seen only once. The sample was whole blood. All receptors come from an adult who was a healthcare worker with PCR-confirmed SARS-CoV-2 infection or an uninfected control (not recorded which). Each CDR3 is given with its conserved first and last residue. D genes are given only for firm matches. Clone size is not always given. Where it is, it says once, few, many or a class for expanded clones.

>TRBJ1-2|NA|few|TRBV3-1
TGTGCCAGCAGCCAAGGAGTAAGGGATGGCTACACCTTC
CASSQGVRDGYTF
>TRBJ1-6|TRBD1|NA|TRBV14
TGTGTCAGCAGCCAAGCAGGGGGTGTAACTGGATATTCACCCCTCCACTTT
CVSSQAGGVTGYSPLHF
>TRBJ2-1|NA|NA|TRBV7-7
TGTGCCAGAAGCTTAGAGAAATGGGAAGGCCAGTTCTTC
CARSLEKWEGQFF
>TRBJ2-2|NA|NA|TRBV29-1
TGCAGCGTATCTTGGTACACCGGGGAGCTGTTTTTT
CSVSWYTGELFF
>TRBJ2-3|NA|NA|TRBV28
TGTGCCAGCAGTTTGTCAGGCACAGATACGCAGTATTTT
CASSLSGTDTQYF
>TRBJ1-5|NA|few|TRBV9
TGTGCCAGCAGCGCCGGGGACGATAGCAATCAGCCCCAGCATTTT
CASSAGDDSNQPQHF
>TRBJ1-2|TRBD1|NA|TRBV9
TGTGCCAGCAGCAATTACAGGGGGGAAGGCTATGGCTACACCTTC
CASSNYRGEGYGYTF
>TRBJ1-5|NA|many|TRBV19
TGTGCCAGTAGTATCGGGAAACTGCAGCCCCAGCATTTT
CASSIGKLQPQHF
>TRBJ1-2|NA|NA|TRBV6-5
TGTGCCAGCAGTTACTCGGTCCTGGGAGGCTACACCTTC
CASSYSVLGGYTF
>TRBJ2-1|NA|NA|TRBV7-9
TGTGCCAGCAGCCCCGAATACAATGAGCAGTTCTTC
CASSPEYNEQFF
>TRBJ2-3|TRBD2|NA|TRBV6-2/TRBV6-3
TGTGCCAGCACCCTGCCGGGACTAGCGGGAGATGGGGATACGCAGTATTTT
CASTLPGLAGDGDTQYF
>TRBJ2-1|NA|NA|TRBV6-2/TRBV6-3
TGTGCCAGCAGCCCCGGGGGGCGGAAAGTATACAATGAGCAGTTCTTC
CASSPGGRKVYNEQFF
>TRBJ1-4|TRBD1|few|TRBV20-1
TGCAGTGCTAGGGGTGACAGGGGGGTAAGGAAAAAACTGTTTTTT
CSARGDRGVRKKLFF
>TRBJ2-3|NA|many|TRBV6-1
TGTGCCAACCGACACCAAAGCACAGATACGCAGTATTTT
CANRHQSTDTQYF
>TRBJ2-5|NA|NA|TRBV9
TGTGCCAGCAGCGTAGCTCTGACGGGTGAGACCCAGTACTTC
CASSVALTGETQYF
>TRBJ2-1|NA|few|TRBV12-3/TRBV12-4
TGTGCCAGCAGTTTAGGTACTTACAATGAGCAGTTCTTC
CASSLGTYNEQFF
>TRBJ1-6|NA|NA|TRBV19
TGTGCCAGTAGTATAGCCGGACCCGGGACCTCCTATAATTCACCCCTCCACTTT
CASSIAGPGTSYNSPLHF
>TRBJ2-7|NA|NA|TRBV7-9
NA
CASSLWGQGASVDF
>TRBJ2-2|NA|few|TRBV6-6
TGTGCCAGCAGTACCACGGGCGGGGAGCTGTTTTTT
CASSTTGGELFF
>TRBJ2-3|NA|NA|TRBV7-2
TGTGCCAGCAGCTCCCGGATAGAAGGAACGCAGTATTTT
CASSSRIEGTQYF
>TRBJ2-1|NA|NA|TRBV10-2
TGCGCCAGCAGTGACAAGGTCTCTGAGCAGTTCTTC
CASSDKVSEQFF
>TRBJ2-1|TRBD2|NA|TRBV9
TGTGCCAGCAGTGCACTAGCGGGGGGCTTTGATGAGCAGTTCTTC
CASSALAGGFDEQFF
>TRBJ2-7|TRBD2|few|TRBV12-3/TRBV12-4
TGTGCCAGCAGCCCCTTTGCGGGAGTGGGGAATGAAGAGCAGTACTTC
CASSPFAGVGNEEQYF
>TRBJ1-4|TRBD1|few|TRBV9
TGTGCCAGCAGCGGGGGACAGTATACGAATGAAAAACTGTTTTTT
CASSGGQYTNEKLFF
>TRBJ2-7|NA|NA|TRBV7-6
TGTGCCAGCAGCCCTGGGGAGAGCACAACCTACGAGCAGTACTTC
CASSPGESTTYEQYF
>TRBJ2-7|NA|NA|TRBV9
TGTGCCAGCAGCGGGAGTGGGTCCTACGAGCAGTACTTC
CASSGSGSYEQYF
>TRBJ1-2|NA|NA|TRBV21-1
TGTGCCAGCAGCAAATTTAACAGGGCCGATACCTCTAACTATGGCTACACCTTC
CASSKFNRADTSNYGYTF
>TRBJ1-2|NA|few|TRBV7-2
TGTGCCAGCAGCTTCACAGGAGTCAACTATGGCTACACCTTC
CASSFTGVNYGYTF
>TRBJ2-5|TRBD2|many|TRBV20-1
TGCAGTGCTAGGGGAACGGGACTAGCGGGGATGGAGGAGACCCAGTACTTC
CSARGTGLAGMEETQYF
>TRBJ2-7|NA|NA|TRBV2
TGTGCCGGGGCGGGACAGTCGAGCTCCTACGAGCAGTACTTC
CAGAGQSSSYEQYF
>TRBJ2-3|TRBD2|NA|TRBV11-2
TGTGCCAGCAGCTTAGTGTGGCGGGGGGTCCGGGGCCGCACAGATACGCAGTATTTT
CASSLVWRGVRGRTDTQYF
>TRBJ2-1|NA|few|TRBV21-1
TGTGCCAGCAACCTTAGCGGGGCTTACAATGAGCAGTTCTTC
CASNLSGAYNEQFF
>TRBJ1-5|NA|NA|TRBV11-2
TGTGCCAGCAGCTTAGACAACGGCAATCAGCCCCAGCATTTT
CASSLDNGNQPQHF
>TRBJ2-1|TRBD2|NA|TRBV7-6
TGTGCCAGCAGCTTAATGCGGGGGATGGACAATGAGCAGTTCTTC
CASSLMRGMDNEQFF
>TRBJ2-1|TRBD2|NA|TRBV11-2
TGTGCCAGCAGCTTAGGGCACGGGACTACTTATTACAATGAGCAGTTCTTC
CASSLGHGTTYYNEQFF
>TRBJ1-1|NA|many|TRBV7-9
TGTGCCAGCAGCTTAGTAGCGGGGAACACTGAAGCTTTCTTT
CASSLVAGNTEAFF
>TRBJ2-3|TRBD2|NA|TRBV9
TGTGCCAGCAGCGTAGCTATAGCGGGAGTATCACCAGATACGCAGTATTTT
CASSVAIAGVSPDTQYF
>TRBJ1-5|NA|few|TRBV19
TGTGCCAGTAGTATGGCCCTACAGGGAGAAAGGAGCAATCAGCCCCAGCATTTT
CASSMALQGERSNQPQHF
>TRBJ2-7|TRBD1|NA|TRBV11-2
TGTGCCAGCAGCTTAGGGACAGGGGGATACGAGCAGTACTTC
CASSLGTGGYEQYF
>TRBJ1-1|NA|few|TRBV18
TGTGCCAGCTCACCACCATCAGGGGTTTCGACTGAAGCTTTCTTT
CASSPPSGVSTEAFF
>TRBJ2-3|NA|few|TRBV30
TGTGCCTGGAGTGTCGGACAGTCGTCGGCAGATACGCAGTATTTT
CAWSVGQSSADTQYF
>TRBJ2-1|NA|few|TRBV6-8
TGTGCCAGCACCCCCGACCTAGGAGGGAATGAGCAGTTCTTC
CASTPDLGGNEQFF
>TRBJ2-7|NA|NA|TRBV12-3/TRBV12-4
TGTGCCAGCAGATCCCGGGGAGCCTCCTACGAGCAGTACTTC
CASRSRGASYEQYF
>TRBJ2-1|NA|NA|TRBV7-9
TGTGCCAGCAGCTTAGTGGTGACTGCGTGGGGGAGCTCCTACAATGAGCAGTTCTTC
CASSLVVTAWGSSYNEQFF
>TRBJ2-5|TRBD1|many|TRBV7-2
TGTGCCAGCAGCCTACAGGGGGTAGGAGAGACCCAGTACTTC
CASSLQGVGETQYF
>TRBJ2-1|NA|NA|TRBV7-2
TGTGCCAGCAGCTATTCCGGGACATCGGACAATGAGCAGTTCTTC
CASSYSGTSDNEQFF